This TCR beta chain emerged from a study of cytomegalovirus exposure and HLA in healthy donors. The CDR3 is 16 residues long. In germline, CDR1 is SQVTM, CDR2 ANQGSEA. The ends lost 4 bases at V and 5 bases at J; junction bases unmatched: 9. Of note for this clone: Its target is unknown.

Notes on the study in general: HLA alleles were associated with some 16,000 TCR beta sequences in a later analysis at 0.05 false discovery rate. When analyzed later, a missense DCLRE1C variant was found to be linked to TCR beta V- and J-gene trimming.

Researchers ran the PCR with 60 Vbeta and 13 Jbeta primers. The repertoire was sequenced with immunoSEQ multiplex PCR; TCRdb's copy has only in-frame clones and lacks some. Here the sample spans under 200,000 clones, around 75% being singletons. This receptor was obtained from a woman aged 40-49 years in good health and CMV-seropositive. Sequenced: PBMCs. J is TRBJ2-5 and V is TRBV29-1; the match to TRBD2 covers 14 bases. The CDR3 DNA follows: TGCAGCGTTGGAATCGTGAGACTAGCGGGAGGGGAGACCCAGTACTTC. Translated: CSVGIVRLAGGETQYF.